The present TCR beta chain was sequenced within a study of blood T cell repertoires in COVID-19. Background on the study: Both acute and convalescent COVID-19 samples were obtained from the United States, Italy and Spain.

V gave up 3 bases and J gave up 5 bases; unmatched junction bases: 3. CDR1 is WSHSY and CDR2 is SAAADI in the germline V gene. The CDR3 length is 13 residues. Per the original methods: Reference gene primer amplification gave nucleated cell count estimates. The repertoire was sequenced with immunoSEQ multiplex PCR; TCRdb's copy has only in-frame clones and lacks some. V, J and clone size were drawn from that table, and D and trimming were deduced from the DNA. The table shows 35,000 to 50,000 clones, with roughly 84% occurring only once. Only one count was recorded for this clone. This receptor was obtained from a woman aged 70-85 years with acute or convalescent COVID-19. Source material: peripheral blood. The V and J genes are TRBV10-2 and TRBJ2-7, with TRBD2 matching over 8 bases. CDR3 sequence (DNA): TGCGCCAGCAGTGAAAGCGGGAGAAACGAGCAGTACTTC. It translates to CASSESGRNEQYF.